A single sample gave rise to the 9 T cell receptor beta chains below, sequenced in a study of cytomegalovirus exposure and HLA in healthy donors. Use of 60 Vbeta and 13 Jbeta primers characterized the PCR. Assay used: immunoSEQ multiplex PCR; TCRdb lists only in-frame clones, some missing. Among around 120,000 clones listed, approximately 84% were seen once. Sequenced: PBMCs. These receptors were collected from a boy between 2 and 10 years old in good health and CMV-seronegative.

V and J are TRBV6-6 and TRBJ1-3; possibly TRBD1 for D (5 bases). The CDR3 is made up of 14 amino acids. The germline V gene has CDR1 MNHNY and CDR2 SVGAGI (reference sequence). V was shortened by 10 bases and J by 3 bases, with 16 bases between the two germline ends. The CDR3 region is CATVRDSGGNTIYF. The DNA of the CDR3 is TGTGCCACCGTACGGGACTCGGGTGGAAACACCATATATTTT.

The chain employs TRBV19 and TRBJ2-3, with D perhaps matching TRBD1 (6 bases). Germline loops: CDR1 LNHDA, CDR2 SQIVND (reference sequence). V was pared by 9 bases and J by 3 bases, with 16 bases between. The CDR3 contains 14 residues. Here the CDR3 DNA reads TGTGCCAGCGCAAATACAGGGAAGACAGATACGCAGTATTTT. It codes for CASANTGKTDTQYF.

The chain combines TRBV5-4 with TRBJ1-1; the D gene is possibly TRBD1 (5 bases). Germline values: CDR1 SGHNT, CDR2 YYREEE (reference sequence). The CDR3 runs 14 residues. Trimming took off 4 bases at V and 5 bases at J, with 15 bases between the two ends. CDR3 amino acids: CASSPRRGETEAFF. The CDR3 bases are TGTGCCAGCAGCCCCCGTCGGGGGGAGACTGAAGCTTTCTTT.

The chain combines TRBV5-8 with TRBJ2-1; 11 bases align to TRBD2. Germline V lookup: CDR1 SGHTS, CDR2 YDEGEE. With V trimmed by 3 bases and J by 8 bases, 10 bases remained unmatched. The CDR3 loop spans 16 amino acids. CDR3 residues: CASSSSSSGGRYEQFF. CDR3 coding DNA: TGTGCCAGCAGCTCCTCGTCTAGCGGGGGGAGGTATGAGCAGTTCTTC.

The J gene is TRBJ1-1, the V gene TRBV7-2, with 8 nucleotides matching TRBD1. Trimming removed 1 base from V and 5 bases from J; junction bases left unmatched: 9. The CDR3 has 16 amino acids. Germline CDR1 and CDR2: SGHTA and FQGNSA. The CDR3 here is CASSLGGQGKWTEAFF. The CDR3 region has the DNA TGTGCCAGCAGCTTAGGCGGACAGGGAAAGTGGACTGAAGCTTTCTTT.

The CDR3 loop reads CASSGRNRDNYGYTF. In DNA form, the CDR3 reads TGTGCCAGCAGCGGGAGGAACCGGGACAACTATGGCTACACCTTC. This chain uses TRBV7-9 with TRBJ1-2, with D possibly TRBD1 on 5 matching bases. This CDR3 contains 15 residues. Trimming removed 5 bases from V and 2 bases from J, with 15 bases in between. Germline assignment: CDR1 SEHNR and CDR2 FQNEAQ (reference sequence).

The chain carries TRBV4-3 and TRBJ2-3, with TRBD2 identical over 12 bases. J lost 2 bases, V lost 2 bases, and 2 bases had no gene match. CDR3 length: 16 residues. Germline values: CDR1 LGHNA, CDR2 YSLEER. The CDR3 DNA sequence: TGCGCCAGCAGCCAACGGACTAGCGGGGACACAGATACGCAGTATTTT. Residues: CASSQRTSGDTDTQYF.

The chain is built from TRBV9 and TRBJ1-5, with no clear D. Germline V gene data show CDR1 as SGDLS and CDR2 as YYNGEE. CDR3 length equals 14 residues. V was cut by 0 bases and J by 4 bases, with 8 bases left in between. CDR3 coding DNA: TGTGCCAGCAGCGTAGAATCAGAAAATCAGCCCCAGCATTTT. Amino acid sequence: CASSVESENQPQHF. Supplemented by reference TRBV9 and TRBJ1-5, the full variable domain reads DSGVTQTPKHLITATGQRVTLRCSPRSGDLSVYWYQQSLDQGLQFLIQYYNGEERAKGNILERFSAQQFPDLHSELNLSSLELGDSALYFCASSVESENQPQHFGDGTRLSIL.

This chain links TRBV6-5 with TRBJ2-3; TRBD2 is a possible D gene (6 bases). The CDR3 loop spans 14 amino acids. V was clipped by 7 bases and J by 0 bases, with 11 bases between them. Germline V CDR1 and CDR2: MNHEY, SVGAGI. The CDR3 nucleotides read TGTGCCAGCAAAGGTAGCGGCAGCACAGATACGCAGTATTTT. This sequence encodes CASKGSGSTDTQYF.